This T cell receptor (beta chain) was recovered during a study of blood T cell repertoires in COVID-19. The overall study: Acute and convalescent COVID-19 samples came from the United States, Italy and Spain. PBMCs, B-cell-depleted T cells, or T cells provided the cDNA or gDNA that made up the material.

The participants were between roughly 18 and 100 years old and came from under 25 US areas. V was cut by 0 bases and J by 5 bases, with 11 bases left in between. CDR1 and CDR2 (germline): MNHEY, SVGAGI. The CDR3 extends over 14 amino acids. Original methodology: Amplification of reference gene primers was used by the study to estimate nucleated cell counts. The repertoire was sequenced with immunoSEQ multiplex PCR; TCRdb's copy has only in-frame clones and lacks some. That table furnishes V, J and clone size, whereas the DNA furnished D and trimming. The repertoire has about 300,000 clones, nearly 90% of them found once; the top ten carry approximately 4.3%. This clone has only a few counts.

The receptor was isolated from a woman between 18 and 29 years old with acute COVID-19. The rearrangement uses TRBV6-5 and TRBJ2-7, with D perhaps matching TRBD1 (5 bases). The sample was PBMCs or T cells enriched from blood (not recorded which). CDR3: CASSYSGQGHEQYF. CDR3 nucleotides: TGTGCCAGCAGTTACTCGGGCCAGGGTCACGAGCAGTACTTC.